This T cell receptor beta chain was identified during a study of memory CD4+ T cells and cytomegalovirus serostatus. Findings and limits, study-wide: Repertoires predicted CMV serostatus with median bootstrapped AUC of approximately 0.94. Each of 55 to 80 CMV-associated TCRbeta sequences occurred in one to five individuals.

Single viable CD3+CD4+CD8-CD45RO+ cells were sorted as the memory CD4+ T cells. Positive selection with CD4 microbeads enriched total CD4+ T cells. The data were produced by immunoSEQ multiplex PCR, yet TCRdb's version contains in-frame clones alone and is incomplete. This table holds 55,000 or so clones, more than 70% found once. Comments on this clone: Its target is not known.

The CDR3 is 14 residues long. Germline V lookup: CDR1 SGHRS, CDR2 YFSETQ. V lost 0 bases and J lost 10; bases outside the gene matches: 9. The genes are TRBV5-1 and TRBJ1-1, with 7 bases identical to TRBD1. This clonotype originated in an adult in good health and CMV-seropositive. Sequencing used memory CD4+ T cells from blood. Here the CDR3 reads CASSLELDRSAAFF. The DNA for the CDR3 is TGCGCCAGCAGCTTGGAATTGGACAGGTCAGCAGCTTTCTTT. Drawing the rest from reference TRBV5-1 and TRBJ1-1, the complete variable domain is KAGVTQTPRYLIKTRGQQVTLSCSPISGHRSVSWYQQTPGQGLQFLFEYFSETQRNKGNFPGRFSGRQFSNSRSEMNVSTLELGDSALYLCASSLELDRSAAFFGQGTRLTVV.